The 22 T cell receptor beta chains below all came from one sample that was sequenced in a study of blood T cells in healthy people across ages. PCR was performed a second time for roughly 7 to 12 cycles using a sample-barcoded 5' primer and a J-beta primer mix. TCRdb ran MiXCR on the 5' RACE reads and lists one entry per CDR3 protein. The table includes some 1.5 million distinct CDR3 sequences, 28% detected once. Sequencing used blood. These receptors were taken from a woman aged 25 to 39 in good health.

The chain is built from TRBV2 and TRBJ2-2; D uncertain. V lost 7 bases and J lost 5, with 11 bases in between. The germline gives CDR1 SNHLY, CDR2 FYNNEI. CDR3 length: 13 residues. The chain's CDR3 is CASKDVDTGELFF. As DNA, the CDR3 is TGTGCCAGCAAGGATGTAGATACCGGGGAGCTGTTTTTT.

This clonotype was seen repeatedly, ten times or more. Mismatch with germline at one junction end may stem from a read error. The chain links TRBV3-1 to TRBJ2-5; 7 bases map to TRBD1. CDR3 length: 14 residues. Germline lookup yields CDR1 LGHDT and CDR2 YNNKEL (reference sequence). CDR3 DNA: TGTGCCAGTAGCCACAGGGGTTTGGAAGAGACCCAGTACTTC. As protein: CASSHRGLEETQYF.

The table lists this clonotype with a few counts. This chain connects TRBV4-1 to TRBJ2-5; weak D call: TRBD2 (5 bases). The J call may be incorrect, as the DNA end agrees better with TRBJ2-7. The CDR3 runs to 15 residues. Germline CDR1 is MGHRA and CDR2 is YSYEKL. CDR3 nucleotides: TGCGCCAGCAGCCAAGTTCTCGGGGACTCCTACGAGCAGTACTTC. Translating it yields CASSQVLGDSYEQYF.

This clonotype has only a few counts. The rearrangement uses TRBV12-3 or TRBV12-4 and TRBJ2-7, with TRBD1 identical over 8 bases. V was pared by 3 bases and J by 2 bases, with 9 bases of the junction left unmatched. The CDR3 is 16 residues long. This CDR3 reads CASSFAAGRGPYEQYF. The DNA for the CDR3 is TGTGCCAGCAGTTTTGCCGCAGGCAGGGGGCCCTACGAGCAGTACTTC.

In its sample, this clonotype was seen a few times. The V gene is TRBV7-9, the J gene TRBJ2-6, with D unclear. This CDR3 comprises 15 residues. CDR1 is SEHNR, CDR2 FQNEAQ, per germline (reference sequence). V lost 5 bases, J lost 4 bases, and 12 bases lay in between. CDR3 loop: CASSPMGAGANVLTF. For the CDR3, the DNA is TGTGCCAGCAGCCCGATGGGTGCAGGGGCCAACGTCCTGACTTTC.

The chain is built from TRBV28 and TRBJ1-2; TRBD1 matches at 9 bases. In germline, CDR1 is MDHEN, CDR2 SYDVKM. Germline trimming cut 6 bases from V and 7 bases from J; bases unmatched to any gene: 9. The CDR3 is 14 residues long. CDR3 amino acids: CASRPQTGGSGYTF. The CDR3 DNA is TGTGCCAGCAGGCCTCAGACAGGGGGAAGTGGCTACACCTTC.

The chain uses TRBV6-2 or TRBV6-3 and TRBJ1-1; D not certain. Between the trimmed V and J ends, which lost 0 bases and 7 bases, there was a span of 21 bases. Germline loops: CDR1 MNHEY, CDR2 SVGEGT. This CDR3 is built from 17 residues. The DNA of the CDR3 is TGTGCCAGCAGTTACTCCCCGAGTTTCCGAATGTTATATGAAGCTTTCTTT. Encoded protein: CASSYSPSFRMLYEAFF.

About this clonotype itself: A read error may be the cause here, since a much bigger clone is one base away. The rearrangement joins TRBV2 to TRBJ2-5; 8 bases agree with TRBD2. The assigned J gene may be wrong: the sequence end matches TRBJ2-7 better. The CDR3 runs to 12 residues. Germline assignment: CDR1 SNHLY and CDR2 FYNNEI. The CDR3 reads CANSPTSDEQYF. The CDR3 DNA reads TGTGCCAACAGTCCGACTAGCGACGAGCAGTACTTC.

V is TRBV20-1 and J is TRBJ2-1; 7 nucleotides match TRBD2. With 1 base clipped from V and 9 bases from J, the junction kept 9 bases outside the gene matches. This CDR3 is 14 amino acids long. The germline V gene encodes CDR1 DFQATT and CDR2 SNEGSKA (reference sequence). CDR3 bases: TGCAGTGCTAGAGCGGGGGGAATTTACGGTGAGCAGTTCTTC. It codes for CSARAGGIYGEQFF.

This clonotype turned up a few times. V and J are TRBV7-3 and TRBJ2-3; TRBD2 aligns across 8 bases. Trimming cost V 5 bases and J 2 bases; bases outside gene matches: 12. The CDR3 spans 17 residues. CDR1 and CDR2 (germline): SGHTA, FQGTGA. The CDR3 bases are TGTGCCAGCAGCACGGCACCCGGCGGGGGGTCCACAGATACGCAGTATTTT. Amino acids: CASSTAPGGGSTDTQYF. Combining the CDR3 with reference TRBV7-3 and TRBJ2-3 gives the whole variable domain GAGVSQTPSNKVTEKGKYVELRCDPISGHTALYWYRQSLGQGPEFLIYFQGTGAADDSGLPNDRFFAVRPEGSVSTLKIQRTERGDSAVYLCASSTAPGGGSTDTQYFGPGTRLTVL.

The rearrangement joins TRBV5-6 to TRBJ1-6; D might be TRBD1 (5 bases). V lost 2 bases to trimming and J lost 11 bases, with 23 bases between them. The CDR3 runs 17 residues. The germline CDR1 and CDR2 sequences are SGHDT and YYEEEE. CDR3 nucleotide sequence: TGTGCCAGCAGCTTTCCGCCAGGGAGGGCCCTTGATCCACCCCTCCACTTT. This encodes CASSFPPGRALDPPLHF.

In its sample, this clonotype was seen many times. This rearrangement joins TRBV28 to TRBJ2-6; 7 bases align to TRBD1. The ends lost 3 bases at V and 2 bases at J; junction bases unmatched: 7. The CDR3 consists of 17 residues. CDR1 is MDHEN, CDR2 SYDVKM, per germline. The CDR3 coding sequence is TGTGCCAGCAGTTTTGCAGGGGGTTTCGCTGGGGCCAACGTCCTGACTTTC. It is translated as CASSFAGGFAGANVLTF.

The V and J genes are TRBV20-1 and TRBJ2-5, with D possibly called TRBD1 or TRBD2 (5 bases each). Per germline, CDR1 DFQATT and CDR2 SNEGSKA (reference sequence). V was cut by 2 bases and J by 7 bases, with 11 bases left in between. The CDR3 is 12 amino acids. This CDR3 reads CSARQLRGTQYF. DNA for the CDR3: TGCAGTGCTAGACAGCTGAGGGGGACCCAGTACTTC.

This clonotype was counted a few times. The chain links TRBV2 to TRBJ2-3; D remains unclear. The germline V gene has CDR1 SNHLY and CDR2 FYNNEI. The V end was cut by 3 bases, the J end by 4 bases, with 11 bases between. This CDR3 region has 14 residues. The CDR3 sequence: CASSDLVRADTQYF. For the CDR3, the DNA is TGTGCCAGCAGTGACCTGGTTAGGGCAGATACGCAGTATTTT.

About this clonotype itself: This may come from a read error, since a much larger clone is one base off. V gene TRBV27 combines with J gene TRBJ2-3; possibly TRBD2 for D (5 bases). Germline V lookup: CDR1 MNHEY, CDR2 SMNVEV (reference sequence). The CDR3 runs 15 residues. The CDR3 DNA reads as TGTGCCAGCAGTTTCAGGTTTCAAAAGGGAGATACGCGGTATTTT. This translates into CASSFRFQKGDTRYF.

This clonotype was detected only a few times. The chain carries TRBV29-1 and TRBJ1-1, with no clear D. Germline V gives CDR1 SQVTM, CDR2 ANQGSEA. The CDR3 covers 12 residues. Trimming shortened V by 0 bases and J by 3 bases, and 5 bases separated the two germline ends. This chain's CDR3 is CSVEDADTEAFF. The CDR3 bases are TGCAGCGTTGAAGATGCTGACACTGAAGCTTTCTTT.

This clonotype has more than one count but fewer than ten. The V gene is TRBV20-1, the J gene TRBJ2-5; a weak D match, TRBD1 (6 bases). Germline V gene sequence: CDR1 DFQATT, CDR2 SNEGSKA (reference sequence). The CDR3 is 14 amino acids. V was clipped by 4 bases and J by 2 bases, with 14 bases between them. The CDR3 loop is CSAILARGQETQYF. In nucleotides, the CDR3 is TGCAGTGCTATTCTAGCAAGGGGGCAAGAGACCCAGTACTTC.

The sample holds many counts of this clonotype. The V gene is TRBV9, the J gene TRBJ2-6; perhaps D is TRBD1 or TRBD2 (5 bases each). Per the germline V gene, CDR1 is SGDLS and CDR2 is YYNGEE. Trimming stripped 3 bases from V and 6 bases from J, with 10 bases between. The CDR3 extends over 14 amino acids. The CDR3 DNA reads as TGTGCCAGCAGCGAGTGGGGGAAGGCCAACGTCCTGACTTTC. Its protein product is CASSEWGKANVLTF.

This clonotype was observed a handful of times. The chain couples TRBV7-9 to TRBJ2-7; a weak D match, TRBD1 (5 bases). V lost 0 bases, J lost 8 bases, and 14 bases lay in between. The CDR3 extends over 14 amino acids. Per the germline V gene, CDR1 is SEHNR and CDR2 is FQNEAQ (reference sequence). This chain's CDR3 is CASSLAGQGRKQYF. The CDR3 DNA sequence: TGTGCCAGCAGCTTAGCGGGGCAGGGTAGAAAGCAGTACTTC.

Many counts were recorded for this clonotype. Here the CDR3 DNA reads TGTGCCAGCAGCCCGGTTACAGGGAACCACGAGCAGTACTTC. This codes for CASSPVTGNHEQYF. This chain joins TRBV28 and TRBJ2-7, with D possibly TRBD1 on 6 matching bases. The CDR3 has 14 residues. The germline V and J ends were trimmed by 6 bases and 5 bases, with 17 bases remaining between them. Per the germline V gene, CDR1 is MDHEN and CDR2 is SYDVKM.

A few counts support this clonotype. The chain joins TRBV7-2 to TRBJ2-1, with D unclear. The CDR3 runs 15 residues. Looked up from germline, CDR1 is SGHTA and CDR2 is FQGNSA. Trimming shortened V by 2 bases and J by 4 bases, and 12 bases separated the two germline ends. This CDR3 is CASSLRVGEYNEQFF. The CDR3, as DNA: TGTGCCAGCAGCTTAAGGGTTGGCGAATACAATGAGCAGTTCTTC.

This clonotype was picked up a small number of times. CDR3 coding DNA: TGCAGTGCTCTCGGGACGGCGAACACTGAAGCTTTCTTT. Translating gives CSALGTANTEAFF. This sequence joins TRBV20-1 and TRBJ1-1, with D possibly TRBD1 on 5 matching bases. The germline V gene has CDR1 DFQATT and CDR2 SNEGSKA (reference sequence). This CDR3 has 13 residues. With 5 bases removed from V and 1 base from J, the gap between germline ends came to 11 bases.